A single sample gave rise to the 14 T cell receptor beta chains below, sequenced in a study of blood T cell repertoires in COVID-19. Produced via immunoSEQ multiplex PCR; TCRdb's table is partial and in-frame only. This table has approximately 50,000 clones, about 88% appearing once. Specimen: peripheral blood. These receptors came from a man aged 65 to 85 with active COVID-19.

V is TRBV30 and J is TRBJ1-6; TRBD1 is a possible D gene (5 bases). V was pared by 0 bases and J by 7 bases, with 7 bases between. The CDR3 loop spans 13 amino acids. The germline V gene encodes CDR1 GTSNPN and CDR2 SVGIG (reference sequence). Written as DNA, the CDR3 is TGTGCCTGGAGTGTACCAGGGAATTCACCCCTCCACTTT. Its protein product is CAWSVPGNSPLHF.

The chain employs TRBV10-3 and TRBJ2-1; TRBD1 matches 7 bases. The germline V gene has CDR1 ENHRY and CDR2 SYGVKD. V gave up 10 bases and J gave up 3 bases; unmatched junction bases: 9. CDR3 length: 14 residues. This chain's CDR3 is CARWDRPDYNEQFF. Here the CDR3 DNA reads TGTGCCAGATGGGACAGACCAGACTACAATGAGCAGTTCTTC.

The chain employs TRBV6-1 and TRBJ2-7; 14 bases are shared with TRBD2. This CDR3 is 19 amino acids long. Unmatched junction bases numbered 12, after V lost 3 bases and J lost 2 bases. Germline CDR1 is MNHNS and CDR2 is SASEGT. The CDR3 region has the DNA TGTGCCAGCAGTGACACCGGGACTAGCGGGAGACGGGCCACCTACGAGCAGTACTTC. Translating it yields CASSDTGTSGRRATYEQYF.

The J gene is TRBJ1-1, the V gene TRBV24-1, with D uncertain. Between the trimmed V and J ends, which lost 3 bases and 4 bases, there was a span of 8 bases. Germline V CDR1 and CDR2: KGHDR, SFDVKD. The length of the CDR3 is 13 residues. CDR3 sequence reads: CATSDAQFTEAFF. The CDR3 nucleotides read TGTGCCACCAGTGATGCTCAGTTCACTGAAGCTTTCTTT.

The chain recombines TRBV4-1 with TRBJ2-1; 8 bases agree with TRBD2. Unmatched junction bases numbered 8, after V lost 4 bases and J lost 3 bases. The CDR3 runs 16 residues. Germline V gene lookup returns CDR1 MGHRA and CDR2 YSYEKL. CDR3 DNA sequence: TGCGCCAGCAGCCCTCGGGGTAGCGGGATCTACAATGAGCAGTTCTTC. It is translated as CASSPRGSGIYNEQFF.

The chain uses TRBV30 and TRBJ2-1; 8 nucleotides agree with TRBD1. The CDR3 covers 17 residues. CDR1 and CDR2 (germline): GTSNPN, SVGIG (reference sequence). The ends lost 0 bases at V and 1 base at J; junction bases unmatched: 8. In nucleotides, the CDR3 is TGTGCCTGGAGTGTCGTACGGACAGGGATTTCCTACAATGAGCAGTTCTTC. Translation: CAWSVVRTGISYNEQFF.

The V call is TRBV13, the J call TRBJ2-7; D is undetermined. This CDR3 is 16 amino acids long. CDR1 and CDR2 (germline): PRHDT, FYEKMQ (reference sequence). V was pared by 6 bases and J by 0 bases, with 18 bases between. In DNA form, the CDR3 reads TGTGCCAGCAGTTCAACTCTGGCGGAGAGCTCCTACGAGCAGTACTTC. It is translated as CASSSTLAESSYEQYF.

The sample holds one count of this clone. The rearrangement joins TRBV7-9 to TRBJ2-3; D gene unclear. CDR1 SEHNR and CDR2 FQNEAQ come from the germline V gene (reference sequence). This CDR3 comprises 12 residues. The ends were cut back, 5 bases at V and 2 bases at J, with 5 bases in the middle. The CDR3 protein is CASSALTDTQYF. The CDR3 coding sequence is TGTGCCAGCAGCGCACTCACAGATACGCAGTATTTT.

The rearrangement links TRBV7-2 to TRBJ1-1; D is undetermined. The CDR3 contains 15 residues. CDR1 SGHTA and CDR2 FQGNSA come from the germline V gene. V was pared by 5 bases and J by 4 bases, with 17 bases between. For the CDR3, the DNA is TGTGCCAGCAGCCTCAGAGGTCCGACGGGCACTGAAGCTTTCTTT. Its translation is CASSLRGPTGTEAFF. The full variable domain, in which reference TRBV7-2 and TRBJ1-1 provide the parts outside the CDR3, is GAGVSQSPSNKVTEKGKDVELRCDPISGHTALYWYRQSLGQGLEFLIYFQGNSAPDKSGLPSDRFSAERTGGSVSTLTIQRTQQEDSAVYLCASSLRGPTGTEAFFGQGTRLTVV.

The J gene is TRBJ2-1, the V gene TRBV7-9, with D possibly being TRBD2 (6 bases). CDR3 length: 15 amino acids. Germline V gene data show CDR1 as SEHNR and CDR2 as FQNEAQ (reference sequence). Trimming cost V 5 bases and J 6 bases, with 17 bases left between them. CDR3 amino acids: CASSPRGGGANEQFF. As DNA, the CDR3 is TGTGCCAGCAGCCCCCGGGGAGGTGGGGCCAATGAGCAGTTCTTC.

The genes are TRBV4-3 and TRBJ1-5; the D gene is possibly TRBD1 (6 bases). Germline CDR1 is LGHNA and CDR2 is YSLEER. This CDR3 region has 17 residues. V was clipped by 0 bases and J by 1 base, with 13 bases between them. The CDR3 loop is CASSQDGRGGSNQPQHF. CDR3 nucleotides: TGCGCCAGCAGCCAAGATGGGAGGGGGGGGAGCAATCAGCCCCAGCATTTT.

V and J are TRBV7-2 and TRBJ2-1; 10 nucleotides match TRBD2. The CDR3 is made up of 15 amino acids. V was clipped by 2 bases and J by 7 bases; unmatched bases: 5. From germline, CDR1 is SGHTA and CDR2 FQGNSA. The CDR3 DNA reads TGTGCCAGCAGCTTAAGTCTAGCGGGAGCAAATGAGCAGTTCTTC. Translating it yields CASSLSLAGANEQFF.

The chain employs TRBV7-2 and TRBJ2-7; no clear D. Per germline, CDR1 SGHTA and CDR2 FQGNSA. Trimming pared 4 bases from V and 2 bases from J, leaving 9 bases between. CDR3 size: 13 residues. The CDR3: CASSWLTAYEQYF. In DNA, the CDR3 is TGTGCCAGCAGCTGGCTCACCGCCTACGAGCAGTACTTC.

CDR3 bases: TGTGCCAGCTCTACAAAAGGACAGGGGGACTACGAGCAGTACTTC. This codes for CASSTKGQGDYEQYF. The chain employs TRBV6-6 and TRBJ2-7; 10 bases are shared with TRBD1. Trimming took 8 bases from V and 3 from J; bases not matched to a gene: 10. Germline V gene sequence: CDR1 MNHNY, CDR2 SVGAGI (reference sequence). The CDR3 totals 15 residues.